This T cell receptor beta chain was captured by sequencing in a study of shared clonotypes between healthy human individuals. The CDR3 sequence is 15 residues long. Losses at the gene ends were 6 bases for V and 6 bases for J; bases not matched to a gene: 7. Germline CDR1 reads PRHDT; CDR2 reads FYEKMQ (reference sequence). Produced via immunoSEQ multiplex PCR; TCRdb's table is partial and in-frame only. This table has 2 million to 2.5 million clones, approximately 96% appearing once. This TCR was recovered from a man younger than 30 in good health. The specimen sequenced was naive CD4+ T cells sorted from blood. Sample subset: CD45RA+ positively selected. The genes are TRBV13 and TRBJ2-1; TRBD2 matches 11 bases. CDR3 loop: CASRSLAGGSNEQFF. Written as DNA, the CDR3 is TGTGCCAGCAGGTCCCTAGCGGGGGGCAGCAATGAGCAGTTCTTC.